One and the same sample provided the 18 T cell receptor beta chains below, sequenced in a study of control samples from healthy donors and cancer patients. Sequencing used immunoSEQ multiplex PCR; TCRdb keeps in-frame clones, though not all of them. This table has fewer than 300,000 clones, around 80% appearing once. What was sequenced was PBMCs. Receptor source: an older woman with lung cancer.

This clone was counted once. The chain links TRBV19 to TRBJ1-1, with 8 bases lining up with TRBD1. The J segment lost 3 bases and the V segment lost 6 bases, leaving 9 bases of the junction unmatched. CDR1 is LNHDA and CDR2 is SQIVND in the germline V gene (reference sequence). The CDR3 length is 15 residues. The CDR3 here is CASRVFQGADTEAFF. Written as DNA, the CDR3 is TGTGCCAGTAGGGTTTTTCAGGGGGCGGACACTGAAGCTTTCTTT.

The chain joins TRBV18 to TRBJ1-3, with unresolved D. V dropped 3 bases and J dropped 0 bases, with 12 bases sitting between them. The germline CDR1 and CDR2 sequences are KGHSH and LQKENI. CDR3 length: 16 amino acids. DNA of the CDR3: TGTGCCAGCTCACCTCTTCAAACTAACTCTGGAAACACCATATATTTT. It codes for CASSPLQTNSGNTIYF.

V and J are TRBV6-2 or TRBV6-3 and TRBJ1-2; a possible D gene is TRBD1 (5 bases). The CDR3 contains 14 residues. V was trimmed by 6 bases and J by 5 bases, leaving 16 bases between them. Germline assignment: CDR1 MNHEY and CDR2 SVGEGT. Here the CDR3 reads CASSTPSEGYGYTF. The CDR3 DNA reads as TGTGCCAGCAGCACCCCTTCCGAGGGGTATGGCTACACCTTC.

This rearrangement joins TRBV7-9 to TRBJ1-1, with D uncertain. V dropped 1 base and J dropped 3 bases, with 9 bases sitting between them. The CDR3 length is 14 residues. Per germline, CDR1 SEHNR and CDR2 FQNEAQ (reference sequence). The CDR3 loop is CASSLGRWDTEAFF. CDR3 DNA: TGTGCCAGCAGCTTAGGGCGGTGGGACACTGAAGCTTTCTTT.

This chain joins TRBV6-5 and TRBJ2-5, with D possibly called TRBD1 or TRBD2 (6 bases each). V was shortened by 0 bases and J by 11 bases, with 13 bases between the two germline ends. The CDR3 runs 13 residues. The germline V gene has CDR1 MNHEY and CDR2 SVGAGI. CDR3 amino acids: CASSYSGGGGQYF. The CDR3 DNA follows: TGTGCCAGCAGTTACTCGGGTGGAGGGGGGCAGTACTTC.

The sample holds a few counts of this clone. This chain links TRBV3-1 (or the pseudogene TRBV3-2) with TRBJ1-1; unclear D gene. Trimming stripped 0 bases from V and 4 bases from J, with 9 bases between. The CDR3 is 14 residues long. From germline, CDR1 is LGHDT and CDR2 YNNKEL (reference sequence). The CDR3 protein is CASSQEERSTEAFF. CDR3 nucleotide sequence: TGTGCCAGCAGCCAAGAGGAACGGAGCACTGAAGCTTTCTTT.

This clone came up a few times. This rearrangement joins TRBV15 to TRBJ2-5, with 7 nucleotides matching TRBD1. The V and J ends lost 6 bases and 3 bases, in that order; junction bases with no gene match: 4. Germline V gene data show CDR1 as LNHNV and CDR2 as YYDKDF (reference sequence). This CDR3 has 13 amino acids. In nucleotides, the CDR3 is TGTGCCACCAGGCAGGGGGTGGAAGAGACCCAGTACTTC. The encoded protein is CATRQGVEETQYF.

The chain couples TRBV24-1 to TRBJ2-5; a weak D match, TRBD2 (6 bases). The CDR3 has 17 residues. In germline, CDR1 is KGHDR, CDR2 SFDVKD. Trimming shortened V by 1 base and J by 1 base, and 15 bases separated the two germline ends. CDR3 DNA: TGTGCCACCAGTGATTTCGGCGATGGGGGGTTCCAAGAGACCCAGTACTTC. It translates to CATSDFGDGGFQETQYF.

The chain has TRBV3-1 (or the pseudogene TRBV3-2) and TRBJ1-2; D not certain. CDR3 length: 14 amino acids. CDR1 is LGHDT, CDR2 YNNKEL, per germline (reference sequence). V was cut by 0 bases and J by 0 bases, with 5 bases left in between. The CDR3 region has the DNA TGTGCCAGCAGCCAAGAGGGCACTAACTATGGCTACACCTTC. This gives the protein CASSQEGTNYGYTF.

This clone appeared once. The junction shows a germline mismatch at one end, possibly a read error. The chain combines TRBV28 with TRBJ2-2; possibly TRBD2 for D (5 bases). From germline, CDR1 is MDHEN and CDR2 SYDVKM. The CDR3 spans 13 residues. CDR3 coding DNA: TGTGCCAGCAGTTTTGAATACACCGGGGAGCTGCTTTTT. This translates into CASSFEYTGELLF.

V gene TRBV7-3 combines with J gene TRBJ1-1; D remains unclear. The CDR3 extends over 13 amino acids. V shed 3 bases and J shed 1 base, with 6 bases lying between them. Germline V gene data show CDR1 as SGHTA and CDR2 as FQGTGA. The CDR3 spells CASSFMSNTEAFF. The CDR3 coding sequence is TGTGCCAGCAGCTTTATGTCGAACACTGAAGCTTTCTTT.

The chain carries TRBV3-1 (or the pseudogene TRBV3-2) and TRBJ2-5; maybe TRBD1 (6 bases). Germline values: CDR1 LGHDT, CDR2 YNNKEL (reference sequence). The CDR3 length is 15 residues. V was clipped by 3 bases and J by 5 bases, with 16 bases between them. CDR3 sequence: CASSQAPGDWETQYF. The DNA for the CDR3 is TGTGCCAGCAGCCAGGCTCCAGGGGATTGGGAGACCCAGTACTTC.

The chain has TRBV28 and TRBJ2-5, with D perhaps TRBD2 (5 bases). CDR1 is MDHEN and CDR2 is SYDVKM in the germline V gene. This CDR3 is 16 amino acids long. Deletions cut 5 bases from V and 6 bases from J, with 22 bases between. In DNA form, the CDR3 reads TGTGCCAGCAGTCCGGTTTTGGCGGGCTTTGGGAAGACCCAGTACTTC. Amino acid sequence: CASSPVLAGFGKTQYF. Full variable domain (rest looked up from reference TRBV28 and TRBJ2-5): DVKVTQSSRYLVKRTGEKVFLECVQDMDHENMFWYRQDPGLGLRLIYFSYDVKMKEKGDIPEGYSVSREKKERFSLILESASTNQTSMYLCASSPVLAGFGKTQYFGPGTRLLVL.

This chain uses TRBV5-4 with TRBJ2-7, with 7 bases identical to TRBD2. V shed 3 bases and J 2 bases; nucleotides not matched to a gene: 5. This CDR3 region has 14 residues. Looked up from germline, CDR1 is SGHNT and CDR2 is YYREEE (reference sequence). Here the CDR3 DNA reads TGTGCCAGCAGCTCAACGGGGGGAACCTACGAGCAGTACTTC. Its translation: CASSSTGGTYEQYF.

The gene calls are TRBV6-5 and TRBJ1-1; D call uncertain. V lost 4 bases to trimming and J lost 6 bases, with 15 bases between them. From germline, CDR1 is MNHEY and CDR2 SVGAGI. CDR3 length: 14 amino acids. The CDR3 is CASSSPRPDPEAFF. CDR3 DNA sequence: TGTGCCAGCAGTTCCCCCCGGCCGGACCCTGAAGCTTTCTTT.

The table lists this clone with a few counts. V and J are TRBV4-2 and TRBJ2-1; 14 bases fit TRBD2. The CDR3 length is 16 residues. With V trimmed by 3 bases and J by 8 bases, 6 bases remained unmatched. Per the germline V gene, CDR1 is LGHNA and CDR2 is YNFKEQ. This CDR3 reads CASSQGLAGALDEQFF. Written as DNA, the CDR3 is TGTGCCAGCAGCCAGGGACTAGCGGGAGCTCTGGATGAGCAGTTCTTC.

The chain carries TRBV9 and TRBJ1-2; tentatively, D is TRBD1 (5 bases). Trimming left V 0 bases short and J 4 bases short, with 19 bases between. CDR3 length equals 17 residues. Germline CDR1 reads SGDLS; CDR2 reads YYNGEE. CDR3: CASSVESGTPWSYGYTF. DNA for the CDR3: TGTGCCAGCAGCGTAGAGTCCGGGACCCCTTGGAGCTATGGCTACACCTTC.

The V gene is TRBV20-1, the J gene TRBJ1-2; a weak D match, TRBD1 (5 bases). V was clipped by 3 bases and J by 4 bases, with 12 bases between them. CDR1 is DFQATT and CDR2 is SNEGSKA in the germline V gene (reference sequence). There are 13 residues in the CDR3. CDR3 sequence: CSASSPGGYGYTF. The CDR3, as DNA: TGCAGTGCTAGTTCGCCCGGGGGCTATGGCTACACCTTC.